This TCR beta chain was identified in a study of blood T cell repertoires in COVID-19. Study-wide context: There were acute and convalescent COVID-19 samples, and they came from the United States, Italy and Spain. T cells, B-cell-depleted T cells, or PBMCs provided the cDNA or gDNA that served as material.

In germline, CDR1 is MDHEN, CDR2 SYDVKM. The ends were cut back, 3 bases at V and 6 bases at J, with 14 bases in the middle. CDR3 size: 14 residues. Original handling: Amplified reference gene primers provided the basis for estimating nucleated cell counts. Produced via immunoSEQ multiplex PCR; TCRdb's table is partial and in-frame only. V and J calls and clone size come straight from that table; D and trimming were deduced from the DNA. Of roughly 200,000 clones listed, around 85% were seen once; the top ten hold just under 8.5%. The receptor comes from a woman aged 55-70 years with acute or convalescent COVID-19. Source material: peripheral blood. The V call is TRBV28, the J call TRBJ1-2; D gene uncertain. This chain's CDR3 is CASSLVGGSHGYTF. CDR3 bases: TGTGCCAGCAGTTTGGTCGGAGGCAGTCATGGCTACACCTTC.